This entry concerns a single TCR beta chain. What it binds is unknown. 60 Vbeta and 13 Jbeta primers were used in PCR. Sequenced by immunoSEQ multiplex PCR; TCRdb stores in-frame clones only, minus some. The sample holds around 130,000 clones, about 76% seen once. The source of the sample is a study of cytomegalovirus exposure and HLA in healthy donors. General study results and limits: Most TCR sequences were seen very rarely across donors, but some public TCRs occurred in many. A later analysis revealed that TCR association rates differed between HLA loci, peaking at DRB1 and bottoming out at HLA-C. Productive rates of about 87% or about 30% were seen for most TCR beta V segments in an earlier analysis. Highly shared sequence variants in one cluster were likely a sequencing artifact.

Germline CDR1 is SGHVS and CDR2 is FNYEAQ. Between the trimmed V and J ends, which lost 2 bases and 4 bases, there was a span of 13 bases. There are 15 residues in the CDR3. What was sequenced was PBMCs. This chain connects TRBV7-6 to TRBJ2-3, with TRBD1 as a possible D gene (6 bases). This clonotype was sampled from a woman aged 35 to 49 in good health and CMV-seronegative. This chain's CDR3 is CASSLWQGRADTQYF. The CDR3 DNA follows: TGTGCCAGCAGCTTATGGCAGGGGCGTGCAGATACGCAGTATTTT.